This TCR beta chain was identified during a study of T cells in Graves' hyperthyroidism and ophthalmopathy. Overall study: The blood sample was taken at first diagnosis, before treatment began.

There are many counts of this clonotype. Its antigen is unidentified. Trimming cost V 3 bases and J 3 bases, with 6 bases left between them. The V gene's germline CDR1 is MNHNS and CDR2 SASEGT. This CDR3 spans 12 amino acids. Diagnoses rested on clinical symptoms, serum thyroxine and TRAb, thyroid ultrasound and orbital computed tomography. Authors of the study amplified TCR beta CDR3 regions from RNA transcripts. During a first-round RT-PCR of the TCR CDR3, the HTBI primer set was used. TCRdb processed the multiplex PCR reads anew with MiXCR; each CDR3 protein has one entry. The table lists around 350,000 distinct CDR3 sequences, roughly an eighth of them singletons. Study-level results: Most thyroid-expanded clonotypes above 0.001 were also found in blood.

Sequenced material: blood. The clonotype was recovered from a woman between 18 and 29 years old with Graves' hyperthyroidism. V is TRBV6-1 and J is TRBJ2-7; D unclear. CDR3 residues: CASSDGFYEQYF. The DNA of the CDR3 is TGTGCCAGCAGTGACGGGTTCTACGAGCAGTACTTC.